Below are 4 T cell receptor beta chains sequenced from a single sample in a study of cytomegalovirus exposure and HLA in healthy donors. Vbeta (60) and Jbeta (13) primers were used in the PCR. The table came from immunoSEQ multiplex PCR; TCRdb's copy has only in-frame clones and leaves some out. This table has 150,000 to 200,000 clones, 80% appearing once. The specimen was PBMCs. The receptor set was obtained from a woman in her 40s in good health and CMV-seronegative.

The rearrangement links TRBV4-2 to TRBJ2-1; 9 nucleotides match TRBD2. The trim removed 5 bases at V and 6 bases at J, leaving 11 bases unmatched. The germline V gene has CDR1 LGHNA and CDR2 YNFKEQ. CDR3 size: 16 residues. DNA for the CDR3: TGTGCCAGCAGCAGAATGGGACTAGCCGAGGGCAATGAGCAGTTCTTC. Protein product: CASSRMGLAEGNEQFF.

This clone turned up a few times. The chain carries TRBV6-4 and TRBJ1-5; 7 nucleotides align to TRBD1. CDR1 and CDR2 from the germline V gene are MRHNA and SNTAGT. The CDR3 has 15 residues. J gave up 2 bases and V 5 bases, and 6 bases lay outside the gene matches. In nucleotides, the CDR3 is TGTGCCAGCAGTTACACAGGGGACGGCAATCAGCCCCAGCATTTT. Its translation: CASSYTGDGNQPQHF.

The CDR3 is CASSSSGGTGELFF. The CDR3 DNA reads as TGTGCCAGCAGCTCTAGCGGGGGGACCGGGGAGCTGTTTTTT. This rearrangement joins TRBV11-3 to TRBJ2-2, with TRBD2 identical over 11 bases. Germline CDR1 and CDR2: SGHNT and YENEEA. The J segment lost 5 bases and the V segment lost 4 bases, leaving 0 bases of the junction unmatched. CDR3 size: 14 residues.

The V and J genes are TRBV7-9 and TRBJ1-1, with D uncertain. Trimming shortened V by 4 bases and J by 6 bases, and 15 bases separated the two germline ends. There are 14 residues in the CDR3. The germline gives CDR1 SEHNR, CDR2 FQNEAQ (reference sequence). The CDR3 sequence: CASSSNKERAEAFF. The CDR3 coding sequence is TGTGCCAGCAGCTCTAACAAGGAGAGGGCTGAAGCTTTCTTT.